The subject of this entry is one TCR beta chain. The antigen is not known. The data are from a study of beta chain features in type 1 diabetes. Study outcomes and limitations: In these data, an HLA type influence on TCRB rearrangement remained unresolved.

Expressed TCRB transcripts were sequenced because the entire RNA isolate underwent reverse transcription. This table comes from immunoSEQ multiplex PCR, and its TCRdb copy is limited to in-frame clones, with some not included. The table shows a few hundred thousand clones, with about 25% occurring only once. This sequence was found in a young man in good health. Sequenced: central memory CD4+ T cells from blood.

This chain's CDR3 is CAWTTRAGQPQHF. In DNA, the CDR3 is TGTGCCTGGACTACCAGAGCAGGTCAGCCCCAGCATTTT. The genes are TRBV30 and TRBJ1-5; no clear D. The V gene's germline CDR1 is GTSNPN and CDR2 SVGIG (reference sequence). The CDR3 length is 13 residues. V shed 4 bases and J shed 6 bases, with 13 bases lying between them.